This T cell receptor (beta chain) was retrieved from a study of blood T cell repertoires in COVID-19. About the study: Acute and convalescent COVID-19 samples came from the United States, Italy and Spain.

Trimming pared 4 bases from V and 5 bases from J, leaving 14 bases between. Germline CDR1 and CDR2: SEHNR and FQNEAQ (reference sequence). The CDR3 spans 14 residues. This table comes from immunoSEQ multiplex PCR, and its TCRdb copy is limited to in-frame clones, with some not included. This sample has just under 150,000 clones; more than 75% occur once, and the top ten carry roughly 2.6%. Sequenced material: peripheral blood. This clonotype originated in a human donor with acute or convalescent COVID-19. The donor label of this sample is uncertain. The rearrangement links TRBV7-9 to TRBJ1-2, with D perhaps matching TRBD1 (5 bases). This chain's CDR3 is CASSSEAGPYGYTF. In DNA, the CDR3 is TGTGCCAGCAGCTCCGAGGCAGGGCCATATGGCTACACCTTC.